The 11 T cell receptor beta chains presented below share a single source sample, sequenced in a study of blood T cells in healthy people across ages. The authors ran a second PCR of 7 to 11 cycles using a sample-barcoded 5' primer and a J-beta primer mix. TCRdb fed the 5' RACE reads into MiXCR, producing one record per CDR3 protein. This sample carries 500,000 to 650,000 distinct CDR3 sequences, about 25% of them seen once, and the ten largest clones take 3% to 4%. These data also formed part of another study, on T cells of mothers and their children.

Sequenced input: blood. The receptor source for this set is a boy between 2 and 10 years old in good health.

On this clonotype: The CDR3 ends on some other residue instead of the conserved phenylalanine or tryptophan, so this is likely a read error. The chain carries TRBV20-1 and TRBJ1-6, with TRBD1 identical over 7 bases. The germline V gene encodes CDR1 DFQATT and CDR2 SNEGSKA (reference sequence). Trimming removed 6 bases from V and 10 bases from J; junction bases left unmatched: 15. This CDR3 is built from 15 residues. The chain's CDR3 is CSAAGTDFEGSPLHL. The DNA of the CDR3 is TGCAGTGCCGCCGGGACAGACTTCGAGGGGTCACCCCTCCACCTT.

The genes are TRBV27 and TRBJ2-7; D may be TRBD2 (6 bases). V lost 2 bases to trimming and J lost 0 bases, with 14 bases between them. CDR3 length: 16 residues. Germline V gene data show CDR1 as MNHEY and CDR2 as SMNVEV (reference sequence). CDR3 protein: CASSLRGGGVSYEQYF. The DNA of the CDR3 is TGTGCCAGCAGTTTACGTGGGGGAGGAGTCTCCTACGAGCAGTACTTC.

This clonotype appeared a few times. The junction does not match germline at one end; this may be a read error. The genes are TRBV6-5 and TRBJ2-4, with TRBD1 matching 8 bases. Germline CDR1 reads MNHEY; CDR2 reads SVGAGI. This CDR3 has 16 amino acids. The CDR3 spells CAGSYRAGGPGDIQYF. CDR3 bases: TGTGCCGGCAGTTACAGGGCAGGGGGCCCGGGGGACATTCAGTACTTC.

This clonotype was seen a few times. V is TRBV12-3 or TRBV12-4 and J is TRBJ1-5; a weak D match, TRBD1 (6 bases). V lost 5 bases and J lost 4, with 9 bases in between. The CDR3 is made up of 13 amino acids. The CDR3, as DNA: TGTGCCAGCAGTGGAGGGGGTAATCAGCCCCAGCATTTT. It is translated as CASSGGGNQPQHF.

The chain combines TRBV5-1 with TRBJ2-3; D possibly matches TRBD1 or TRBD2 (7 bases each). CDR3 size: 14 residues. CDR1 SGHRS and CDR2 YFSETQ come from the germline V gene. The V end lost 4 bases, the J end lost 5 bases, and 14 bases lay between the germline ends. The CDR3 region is CASSRSRGGDTQYF. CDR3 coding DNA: TGCGCCAGCAGCCGAAGCAGGGGGGGAGATACGCAGTATTTT.

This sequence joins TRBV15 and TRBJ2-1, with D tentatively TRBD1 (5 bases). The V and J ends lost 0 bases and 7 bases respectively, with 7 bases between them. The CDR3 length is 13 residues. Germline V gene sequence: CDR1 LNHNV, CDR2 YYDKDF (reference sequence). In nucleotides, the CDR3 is TGTGCCACCAGCAGAGAACCAGGGAATGAGCAGTTCTTC. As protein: CATSREPGNEQFF.

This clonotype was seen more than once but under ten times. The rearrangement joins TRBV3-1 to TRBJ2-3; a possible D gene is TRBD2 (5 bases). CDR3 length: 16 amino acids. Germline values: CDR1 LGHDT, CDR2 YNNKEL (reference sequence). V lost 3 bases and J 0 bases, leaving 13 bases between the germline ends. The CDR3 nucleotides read TGTGCCAGCAGCCATGGAGGCCTCCCTAGCACAGATACGCAGTATTTT. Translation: CASSHGGLPSTDTQYF.

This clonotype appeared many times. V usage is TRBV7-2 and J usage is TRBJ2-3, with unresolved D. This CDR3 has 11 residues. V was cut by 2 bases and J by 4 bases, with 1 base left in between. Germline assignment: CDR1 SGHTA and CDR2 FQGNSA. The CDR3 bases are TGTGCCAGCAGCTTACCAGATACGCAGTATTTT. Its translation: CASSLPDTQYF. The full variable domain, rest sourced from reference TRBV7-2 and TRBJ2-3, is GAGVSQSPSNKVTEKGKDVELRCDPISGHTALYWYRQSLGQGLEFLIYFQGNSAPDKSGLPSDRFSAERTGGSVSTLTIQRTQQEDSAVYLCASSLPDTQYFGPGTRLTVL.

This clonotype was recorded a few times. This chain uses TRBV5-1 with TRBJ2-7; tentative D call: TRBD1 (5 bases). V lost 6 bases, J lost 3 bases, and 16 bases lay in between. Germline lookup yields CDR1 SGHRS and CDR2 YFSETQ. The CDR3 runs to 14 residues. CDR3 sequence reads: CASKSQQGHYEQYF. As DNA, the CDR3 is TGCGCCAGCAAAAGTCAGCAGGGCCACTACGAGCAGTACTTC.

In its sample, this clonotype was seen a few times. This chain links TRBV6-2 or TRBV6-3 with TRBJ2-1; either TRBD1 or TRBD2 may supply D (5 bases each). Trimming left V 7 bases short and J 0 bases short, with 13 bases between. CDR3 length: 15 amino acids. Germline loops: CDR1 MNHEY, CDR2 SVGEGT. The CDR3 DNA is TGTGCCAGCATCTCGGGTGGGGGCTCCTACAATGAGCAGTTCTTC. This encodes CASISGGGSYNEQFF.

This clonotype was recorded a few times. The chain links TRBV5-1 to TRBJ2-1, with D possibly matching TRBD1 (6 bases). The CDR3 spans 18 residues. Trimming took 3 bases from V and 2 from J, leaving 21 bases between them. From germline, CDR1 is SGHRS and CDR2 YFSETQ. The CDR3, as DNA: TGCGCCAGCAGCTCGCAACAGGGATCTAGCCATACCTACAATGAGCAGTTCTTC. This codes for CASSSQQGSSHTYNEQFF.